These 27 T cell receptor beta chains were all obtained from the same sample, sequenced in a study of cytomegalovirus exposure and HLA in healthy donors (TCRdb year 2017). Library creation used the immunoSEQ multiplex PCR assay. Entries here come from immuneACCESS through TCRdb and include only in-frame sequences with V and J called. Some clones fail to appear in such tables; in the studies checked, an unresolved V gene covers under half of the shortfall, and the cause of the remainder is unknown. This sample gives fewer than 250,000 clones in total; roughly 86% of them show up just once. About 1.5% of the sample is held by the ten biggest clonotypes. The sample comprised PBMCs. The origin of the receptors is a woman between 18 and 29 years old in good health and CMV-seronegative.

This chain links TRBV18 with TRBJ1-3; TRBD1 matches 7 bases. The CDR3 sequence is 14 residues long. CDR1 and CDR2 (germline): KGHSH, LQKENI. J was trimmed by 4 bases and V by 11 bases; bases with no gene match: 11. The CDR3 region is CAGYSTGAGNTIYF. The CDR3 DNA reads TGTGCCGGGTACTCAACAGGGGCCGGAAACACCATATATTTT. The complete variable domain, with remaining parts taken from reference TRBV18 and TRBJ1-3, reads NAGVMQNPRHLVRRRGQEARLRCSPMKGHSHVYWYRQLPEEGLKFMVYLQKENIIDESGMPKERFSAEFPKEGPSILRIQQVVRGDSAAYFCAGYSTGAGNTIYFGEGSWLTVV.

The chain links TRBV2 to TRBJ2-3, with 10 positions matching TRBD2. The germline CDR1 and CDR2 sequences are SNHLY and FYNNEI. V dropped 5 bases and J dropped 5; count of bases not matched to a gene: 7. The CDR3 loop spans 15 amino acids. CDR3 in DNA: TGTGCCAGCAGTAGCGGGAGGGCCCATGGAGATACGCAGTATTTT. Amino acid sequence: CASSSGRAHGDTQYF.

The V gene is TRBV20-1, the J gene TRBJ1-1; D gene unclear. The CDR3 length is 10 residues. V was trimmed by 3 bases and J by 7 bases, leaving 6 bases between them. Per germline, CDR1 DFQATT and CDR2 SNEGSKA (reference sequence). The CDR3 sequence is CSASHNEAFF. The CDR3 nucleotides read TGCAGTGCTAGTCACAATGAAGCTTTCTTT.

The chain links TRBV18 to TRBJ1-1; D ambiguous. The CDR3 loop spans 12 amino acids. Germline values: CDR1 KGHSH, CDR2 LQKENI. The V and J ends lost 6 bases and 11 bases respectively, with 16 bases between them. The CDR3 DNA follows: TGTGCCAGCTCCCACGGTGAGATGGAGGCTTTCTTT. It codes for CASSHGEMEAFF.

The rearrangement joins TRBV29-1 to TRBJ1-3, with 9 bases lining up with TRBD1. This CDR3 is built from 18 residues. Germline V CDR1 and CDR2: SQVTM, ANQGSEA. Trimming at V came to 4 bases and at J to 0 bases, leaving 13 bases not matched to a gene. The CDR3 coding sequence is TGCAGCGTTGCCGGGGGGATACAGGGGGCCCTCTCTGGAAACACCATATATTTT. Residues: CSVAGGIQGALSGNTIYF.

This clone was counted a single time. The chain joins TRBV5-6 to TRBJ2-7; D gene uncertain. V lost 4 bases and J 0 bases, leaving 17 bases between the germline ends. The CDR3 runs to 16 residues. Per germline, CDR1 SGHDT and CDR2 YYEEEE. The CDR3 coding sequence is TGTGCCAGCAGCCTCGGTCCAGGAACCTTCTCCTACGAGCAGTACTTC. Its translation is CASSLGPGTFSYEQYF.

The chain links TRBV11-1 to TRBJ2-5; D gene uncertain. V dropped 1 base and J dropped 5 bases, with 11 bases sitting between them. Germline V gives CDR1 SGHAT, CDR2 FQDESV (reference sequence). The CDR3 totals 14 residues. The CDR3 loop reads CASSLGGEQETQYF. CDR3 bases: TGTGCCAGCAGCTTAGGCGGCGAGCAGGAGACCCAGTACTTC. Full variable domain (outside the CDR3, taken from reference TRBV11-1 and TRBJ2-5): EAEVAQSPRYKITEKSQAVAFWCDPISGHATLYWYRQILGQGPELLVQFQDESVVDDSQLPKDRFSAERLKGVDSTLKIQPAELGDSAMYLCASSLGGEQETQYFGPGTRLLVL.

A few counts support this clone. The chain links TRBV7-6 to TRBJ2-1, with 8 nucleotides matching TRBD1. V shed 5 bases, J shed 3 bases, and the junction held 21 bases outside the gene matches. The CDR3 totals 20 residues. From germline, CDR1 is SGHVS and CDR2 FNYEAQ. The CDR3 region is CASSTILLQGAPYDYNEQFF. The CDR3 bases are TGTGCCAGCAGCACTATCCTCTTGCAGGGGGCGCCATATGACTACAATGAGCAGTTCTTC.

The chain employs TRBV12-5 and TRBJ2-3; 7 positions agree with TRBD2. The V and J ends lost 6 bases and 1 base, in that order; junction bases with no gene match: 7. This CDR3 comprises 15 residues. Germline V gene lookup returns CDR1 LGHNT and CDR2 FRNRAP. This CDR3 reads CASGIRAGRTDTQYF. In nucleotides, the CDR3 is TGTGCTAGTGGCATCCGAGCGGGACGCACAGATACGCAGTATTTT.

CDR3 nucleotides: TGTGCCAGCAGTGAATTATCCAGGGGGTCCTACGAGCAGTACTTC. Translated: CASSELSRGSYEQYF. The rearrangement joins TRBV2 to TRBJ2-7; 7 bases fit TRBD1. With V trimmed by 2 bases and J by 1 base, 5 bases remained unmatched. CDR3 size: 15 residues. In germline, CDR1 is SNHLY, CDR2 FYNNEI. The full variable domain, completed using reference TRBV2 and TRBJ2-7, is EPEVTQTPSHQVTQMGQEVILRCVPISNHLYFYWYRQILGQKVEFLVSFYNNEISEKSEIFDDQFSVERPDGSNFTLKIRSTKLEDSAMYFCASSELSRGSYEQYFGPGTRLTVT.

V gene TRBV25-1 combines with J gene TRBJ1-4; no firm D call. The germline V and J ends were trimmed by 5 bases and 0 bases, with 10 bases remaining between them. Germline V gene lookup returns CDR1 MGHDK and CDR2 SYGVNS. The CDR3 loop spans 15 amino acids. The DNA for the CDR3 is TGTGCCAGCAGTCTGGGCCAACCAACTAATGAAAAACTGTTTTTT. Translated: CASSLGQPTNEKLFF.

The J gene is TRBJ1-5, the V gene TRBV5-1; the D gene is possibly TRBD1 (6 bases). Germline CDR1 and CDR2: SGHRS and YFSETQ. V lost 1 base to trimming and J lost 4 bases, with 12 bases between them. The CDR3 contains 15 residues. CDR3 loop: CASSLTGLGNQPQHF. DNA of the CDR3: TGCGCCAGCAGCTTGACAGGGCTGGGTAATCAGCCCCAGCATTTT.

The V gene is TRBV7-9, the J gene TRBJ2-3; 14 bases fit TRBD2. Germline assignment: CDR1 SEHNR and CDR2 FQNEAQ (reference sequence). The length of the CDR3 is 14 residues. J was trimmed by 9 bases and V by 5 bases; bases with no gene match: 4. CDR3 protein: CASSVTSGGETQYF. The CDR3 DNA follows: TGTGCCAGCAGCGTGACTAGCGGGGGGGAAACGCAGTATTTT.

The CDR3 loop reads CAWSIGGRAQDTQYF. The DNA of the CDR3 is TGTGCCTGGAGTATTGGCGGGAGGGCCCAAGATACGCAGTATTTT. This chain links TRBV30 with TRBJ2-3; the match to TRBD2 covers 9 bases. This CDR3 region has 15 residues. CDR1 is GTSNPN and CDR2 is SVGIG in the germline V gene (reference sequence). Germline trimming cut 2 bases from V and 5 bases from J; bases unmatched to any gene: 8.

The rearrangement links TRBV2 to TRBJ1-3; D gene ambiguous. Germline V gives CDR1 SNHLY, CDR2 FYNNEI. V lost 8 bases and J 1 base, leaving 12 bases between the germline ends. CDR3 length: 14 amino acids. The CDR3 region has the DNA TGTGCCAGCTTACCCAGAGGGTCTGGAAACACCATATATTTT. Translated: CASLPRGSGNTIYF.

V and J are TRBV27 and TRBJ1-2; the match to TRBD1 covers 7 bases. The CDR3 is 16 amino acids. The junction had 12 bases not matched to a gene; V was cut back by 4 bases and J by 4 bases. Germline assignment: CDR1 MNHEY and CDR2 SMNVEV (reference sequence). The CDR3, as DNA: TGTGCCAGCAGTTCCGCCCTTAGACAGGGTACCTATGGCTACACCTTC. Translating it yields CASSSALRQGTYGYTF.

The chain recombines TRBV4-1 with TRBJ1-2, with a possible D match to TRBD1 (5 bases). V dropped 2 bases and J dropped 4 bases, with 11 bases sitting between them. The germline CDR1 and CDR2 sequences are MGHRA and YSYEKL. CDR3 size: 14 residues. The CDR3 region has the DNA TGCGCCAGCAGCCAATCCACAGGAACCTATGGCTACACCTTC. Encoded protein: CASSQSTGTYGYTF.

V usage is TRBV13 and J usage is TRBJ1-2; no firm D call. Trimming pared 5 bases from V and 1 base from J, leaving 11 bases between. The CDR3 has 14 amino acids. Germline-derived CDR1 and CDR2 are PRHDT and FYEKMQ (reference sequence). The CDR3 reads CASSLNSDNYGYTF. CDR3 coding DNA: TGTGCCAGCAGCCTGAACAGTGATAACTATGGCTACACCTTC.

This rearrangement joins TRBV25-1 to TRBJ2-2; weak D call: TRBD2 (5 bases). This CDR3 contains 13 residues. The germline CDR1 and CDR2 sequences are MGHDK and SYGVNS. Trimming pared 7 bases from V and 7 bases from J, leaving 13 bases between. Here the CDR3 DNA reads TGTGCCAGCACAGGACTTCCCCACGGGGAGCTGTTTTTT. It yields the protein CASTGLPHGELFF.

A few counts support this clone. Other DNA sequences in this sample translate to the same CDR3. The genes are TRBV27 and TRBJ2-7, with D hard to call. Trimming left V 8 bases short and J 3 bases short, with 5 bases between. The CDR3 is 10 amino acids. CDR1 and CDR2 (germline): MNHEY, SMNVEV (reference sequence). CDR3 in DNA: TGTGCCAGCGGCCACTACGAGCAGTACTTC. Translating gives CASGHYEQYF.

The rearrangement links TRBV18 to TRBJ2-1, with TRBD2 identical over 15 bases. Per the germline V gene, CDR1 is KGHSH and CDR2 is LQKENI. J gave up 0 bases and V 3 bases, and 3 bases lay outside the gene matches. The CDR3 is 18 residues long. As DNA, the CDR3 is TGTGCCAGCTCACCGGGACTAGCGGGAGGTCCCTCCTACAATGAGCAGTTCTTC. It codes for CASSPGLAGGPSYNEQFF.

V is TRBV6-1 and J is TRBJ2-5; D might be TRBD2 (5 bases). This CDR3 has 15 residues. Trimming took 2 bases from V and 4 from J, leaving 14 bases between them. Per the germline V gene, CDR1 is MNHNS and CDR2 is SASEGT. The CDR3 sequence: CASSEFGGGIETQYF. For the CDR3, the DNA is TGTGCCAGCAGTGAATTTGGAGGAGGTATAGAGACCCAGTACTTC.

This sequence joins TRBV5-4 and TRBJ2-5; a weak D match, TRBD1 (6 bases). The CDR3 has 15 residues. The V gene lost 0 bases and the J gene lost 5 bases, with 14 bases spanning the gap. Germline CDR1 reads SGHNT; CDR2 reads YYREEE (reference sequence). In DNA, the CDR3 is TGTGCCAGCAGCTTGGAGTTGGGGGCTGAGGAGACCCAGTACTTC. As protein: CASSLELGAEETQYF.

V and J are TRBV27 and TRBJ2-3, with 10 bases identical to TRBD1. The CDR3 loop spans 19 amino acids. The V gene's germline CDR1 is MNHEY and CDR2 SMNVEV (reference sequence). The V and J ends lost 4 bases and 3 bases, in that order; junction bases with no gene match: 16. CDR3 loop: CASSSSTPGTGEMTDTQYF. As DNA, the CDR3 is TGTGCCAGCAGTTCTTCAACCCCGGGGACAGGGGAGATGACAGATACGCAGTATTTT.

The rearrangement uses TRBV4-2 and TRBJ2-7; 8 bases line up with TRBD2. The junction had 6 bases not matched to a gene; V was cut back by 0 bases and J by 2 bases. CDR3 length: 16 amino acids. Germline CDR1 LGHNA, CDR2 YNFKEQ. The CDR3 reads CASSQDGTSGAYEQYF. The CDR3 DNA sequence: TGTGCCAGCAGCCAAGATGGCACTAGCGGAGCCTACGAGCAGTACTTC.

CDR3 protein: CASSHPAGGLYEQYF. The CDR3, as DNA: TGCGCCAGCAGCCATCCAGCGGGGGGCCTATACGAGCAGTACTTC. The chain couples TRBV4-1 to TRBJ2-7, with 9 bases identical to TRBD2. V was clipped by 3 bases and J by 4 bases; unmatched bases: 7. Looked up from germline, CDR1 is MGHRA and CDR2 is YSYEKL. This CDR3 is 15 amino acids long.

The V call is TRBV4-1, the J call TRBJ1-3; tentatively, D is TRBD1 (6 bases). The CDR3 contains 15 residues. The V end was cut by 1 base, the J end by 2 bases, with 9 bases between. Germline V gene sequence: CDR1 MGHRA, CDR2 YSYEKL. This chain's CDR3 is CASSQVDRPGNTIYF. DNA for the CDR3: TGCGCCAGCAGCCAAGTTGACAGGCCTGGAAACACCATATATTTT.